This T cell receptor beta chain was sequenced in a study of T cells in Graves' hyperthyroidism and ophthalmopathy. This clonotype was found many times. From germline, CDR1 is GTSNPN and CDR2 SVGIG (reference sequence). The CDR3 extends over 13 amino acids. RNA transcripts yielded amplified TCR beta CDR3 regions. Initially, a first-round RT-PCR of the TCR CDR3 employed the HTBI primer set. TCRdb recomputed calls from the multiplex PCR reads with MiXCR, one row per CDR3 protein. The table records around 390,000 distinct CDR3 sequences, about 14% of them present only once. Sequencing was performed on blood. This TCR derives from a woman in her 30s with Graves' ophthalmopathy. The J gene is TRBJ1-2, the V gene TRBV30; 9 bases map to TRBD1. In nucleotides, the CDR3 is TGTGCAATTCCGGGACAGGGTACCTATGGCTACACCTTC. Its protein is CAIPGQGTYGYTF.